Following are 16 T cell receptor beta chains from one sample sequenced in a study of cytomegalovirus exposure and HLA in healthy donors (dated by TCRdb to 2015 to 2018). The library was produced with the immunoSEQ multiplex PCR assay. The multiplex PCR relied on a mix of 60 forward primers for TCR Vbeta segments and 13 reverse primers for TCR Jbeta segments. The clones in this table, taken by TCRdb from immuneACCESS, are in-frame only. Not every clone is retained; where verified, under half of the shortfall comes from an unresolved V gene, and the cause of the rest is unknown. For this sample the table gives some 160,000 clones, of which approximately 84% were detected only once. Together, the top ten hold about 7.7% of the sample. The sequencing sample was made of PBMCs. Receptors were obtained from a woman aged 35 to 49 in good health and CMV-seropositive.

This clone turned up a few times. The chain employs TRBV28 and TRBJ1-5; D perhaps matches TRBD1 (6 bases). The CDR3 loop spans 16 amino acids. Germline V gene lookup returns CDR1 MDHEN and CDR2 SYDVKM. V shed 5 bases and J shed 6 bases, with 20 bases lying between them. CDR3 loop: CASSPPTGIRGQPQHF. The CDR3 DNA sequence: TGTGCCAGCAGTCCGCCCACAGGGATTCGGGGTCAGCCCCAGCATTTT.

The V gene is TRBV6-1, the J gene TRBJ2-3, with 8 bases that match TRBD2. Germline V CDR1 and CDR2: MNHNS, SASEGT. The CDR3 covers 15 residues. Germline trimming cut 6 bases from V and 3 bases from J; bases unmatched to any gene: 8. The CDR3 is CASRNLGGETDTQYF. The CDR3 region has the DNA TGTGCCAGCAGGAACCTCGGGGGGGAGACAGATACGCAGTATTTT.

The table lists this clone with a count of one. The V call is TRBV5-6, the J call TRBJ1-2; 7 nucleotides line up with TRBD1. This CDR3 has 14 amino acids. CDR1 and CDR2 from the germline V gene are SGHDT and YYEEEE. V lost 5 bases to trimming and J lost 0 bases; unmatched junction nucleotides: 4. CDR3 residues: CASRIGQANYGYTF. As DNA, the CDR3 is TGTGCCAGCAGGATAGGACAGGCTAACTATGGCTACACCTTC.

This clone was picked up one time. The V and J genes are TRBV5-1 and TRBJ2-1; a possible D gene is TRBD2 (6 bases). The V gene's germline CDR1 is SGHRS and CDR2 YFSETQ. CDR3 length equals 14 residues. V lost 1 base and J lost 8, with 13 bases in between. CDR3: CASSLSGDFDEQFF. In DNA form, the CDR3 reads TGCGCCAGCAGCTTGTCGGGGGACTTCGATGAGCAGTTCTTC.

The DNA of the CDR3 is TGCGCCAGCAGCCAAGATCTCGGGTACTATGGCTACACCTTC. Translation gives CASSQDLGYYGYTF. The V call is TRBV4-3, the J call TRBJ1-2; no firm D call. Trimming pared 0 bases from V and 3 bases from J, leaving 8 bases between. Germline V lookup: CDR1 LGHNA, CDR2 YSLEER. The CDR3 consists of 14 residues.

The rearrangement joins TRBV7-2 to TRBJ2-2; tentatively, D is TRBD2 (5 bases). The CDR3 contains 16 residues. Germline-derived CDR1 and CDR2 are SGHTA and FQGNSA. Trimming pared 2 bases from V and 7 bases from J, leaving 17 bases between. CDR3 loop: CASSLSRGRDFGELFF. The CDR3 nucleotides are TGTGCCAGCAGCTTATCCCGGGGAAGGGATTTCGGGGAGCTGTTTTTT. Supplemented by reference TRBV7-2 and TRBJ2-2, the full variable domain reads GAGVSQSPSNKVTEKGKDVELRCDPISGHTALYWYRQSLGQGLEFLIYFQGNSAPDKSGLPSDRFSAERTGGSVSTLTIQRTQQEDSAVYLCASSLSRGRDFGELFFGEGSRLTVL.

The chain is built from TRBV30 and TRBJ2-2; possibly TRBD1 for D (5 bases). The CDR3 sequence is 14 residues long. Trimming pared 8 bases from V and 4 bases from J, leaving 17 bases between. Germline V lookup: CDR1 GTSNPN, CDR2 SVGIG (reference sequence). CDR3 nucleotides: TGTGCCGGAAATAAGGGGTTACGCACCGGGGAGCTGTTTTTT. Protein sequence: CAGNKGLRTGELFF.

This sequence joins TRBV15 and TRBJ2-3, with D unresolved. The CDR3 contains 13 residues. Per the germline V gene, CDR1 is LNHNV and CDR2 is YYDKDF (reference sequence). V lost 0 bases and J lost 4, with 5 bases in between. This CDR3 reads CATSRDLPDTQYF. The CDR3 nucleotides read TGTGCCACCAGCAGAGATCTCCCAGATACGCAGTATTTT.

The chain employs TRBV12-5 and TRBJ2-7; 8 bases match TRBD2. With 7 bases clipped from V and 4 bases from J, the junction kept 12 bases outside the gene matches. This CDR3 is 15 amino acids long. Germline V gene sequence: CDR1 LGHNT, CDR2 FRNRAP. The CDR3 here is CASARGGDAGYEQYF. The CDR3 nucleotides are TGTGCTAGTGCCCGGGGGGGAGACGCTGGTTACGAGCAGTACTTC.

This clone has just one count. CDR3 in DNA: TGCGCCAGCAGCCAGTCGGGACAGGGCAACTATGGCTACACCTTC. Protein product: CASSQSGQGNYGYTF. The chain recombines TRBV4-3 with TRBJ1-2; 9 nucleotides line up with TRBD1. Germline lookup yields CDR1 LGHNA and CDR2 YSLEER. Trimming removed 3 bases from V and 2 bases from J; junction bases left unmatched: 4. The CDR3 sequence is 15 residues long.

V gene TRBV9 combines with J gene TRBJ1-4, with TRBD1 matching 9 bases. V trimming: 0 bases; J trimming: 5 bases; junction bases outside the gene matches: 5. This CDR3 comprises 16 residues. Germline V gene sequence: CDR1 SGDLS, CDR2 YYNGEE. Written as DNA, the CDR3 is TGTGCCAGCAGCGTAGATGCGGGACAGGGAAATGAAAAACTGTTTTTT. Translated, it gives CASSVDAGQGNEKLFF.

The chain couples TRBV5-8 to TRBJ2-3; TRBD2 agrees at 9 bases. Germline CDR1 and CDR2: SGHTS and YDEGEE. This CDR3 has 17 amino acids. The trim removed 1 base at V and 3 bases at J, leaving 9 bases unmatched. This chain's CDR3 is CASSLIRLAGRTDTQYF. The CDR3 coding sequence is TGTGCCAGCAGCTTGATTCGGCTAGCGGGGAGAACAGATACGCAGTATTTT.

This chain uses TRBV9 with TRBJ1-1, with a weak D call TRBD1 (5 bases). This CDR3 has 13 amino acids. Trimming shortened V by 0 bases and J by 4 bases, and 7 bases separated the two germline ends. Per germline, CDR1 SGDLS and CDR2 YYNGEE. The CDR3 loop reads CASSVGRATEAFF. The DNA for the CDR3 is TGTGCCAGCAGCGTAGGCAGGGCCACTGAAGCTTTCTTT.

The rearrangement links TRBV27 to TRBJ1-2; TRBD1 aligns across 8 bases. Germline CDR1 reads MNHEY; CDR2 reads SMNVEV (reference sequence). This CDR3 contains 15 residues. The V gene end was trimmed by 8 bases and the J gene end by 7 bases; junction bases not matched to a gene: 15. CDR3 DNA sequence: TGTGCCAGCCGTTCGTCCAGGGGGCTTATAAGTGGCTACACCTTC. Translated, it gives CASRSSRGLISGYTF.

This CDR3 is CASRESNEKLFF. The CDR3 DNA sequence: TGCGCCAGCAGGGAGTCTAATGAAAAACTGTTTTTT. The rearrangement joins TRBV5-1 to TRBJ1-4; D not resolved. Germline lookup yields CDR1 SGHRS and CDR2 YFSETQ. This CDR3 has 12 amino acids. The germline V and J ends were trimmed by 5 bases and 3 bases, with 5 bases remaining between them.

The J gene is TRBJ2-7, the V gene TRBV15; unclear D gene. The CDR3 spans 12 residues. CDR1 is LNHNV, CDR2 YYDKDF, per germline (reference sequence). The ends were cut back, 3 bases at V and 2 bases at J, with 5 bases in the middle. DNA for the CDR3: TGTGCCACCAGCAGGCAGACCTACGAGCAGTACTTC. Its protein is CATSRQTYEQYF.